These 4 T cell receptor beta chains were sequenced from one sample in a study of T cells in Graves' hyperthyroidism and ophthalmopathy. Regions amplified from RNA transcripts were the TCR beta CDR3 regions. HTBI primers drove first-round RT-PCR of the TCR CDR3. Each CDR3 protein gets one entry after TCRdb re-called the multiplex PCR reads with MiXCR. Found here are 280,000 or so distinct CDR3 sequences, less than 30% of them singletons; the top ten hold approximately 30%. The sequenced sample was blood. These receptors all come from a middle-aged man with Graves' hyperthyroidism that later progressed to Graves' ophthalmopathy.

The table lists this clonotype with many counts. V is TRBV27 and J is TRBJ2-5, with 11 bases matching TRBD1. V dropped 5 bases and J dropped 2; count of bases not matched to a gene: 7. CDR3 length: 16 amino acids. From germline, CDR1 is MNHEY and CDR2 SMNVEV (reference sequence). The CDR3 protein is CASSARGTGGQETQYF. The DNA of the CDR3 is TGTGCCAGCAGTGCCCGCGGGACAGGGGGTCAAGAGACCCAGTACTTC.

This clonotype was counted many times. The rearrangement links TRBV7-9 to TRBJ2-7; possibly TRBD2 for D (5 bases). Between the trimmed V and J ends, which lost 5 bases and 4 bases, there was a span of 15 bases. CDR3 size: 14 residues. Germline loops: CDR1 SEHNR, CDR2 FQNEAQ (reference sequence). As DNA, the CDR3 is TGTGCCAGCAGCCAGAGAGGGTTGTTATACGAGCAGTACTTC. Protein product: CASSQRGLLYEQYF.

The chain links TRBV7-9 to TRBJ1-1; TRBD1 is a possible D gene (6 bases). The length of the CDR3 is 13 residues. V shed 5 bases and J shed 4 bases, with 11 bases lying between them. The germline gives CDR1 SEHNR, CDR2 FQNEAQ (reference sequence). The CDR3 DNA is TGTGCCAGCAGCCCTGGACAGAGCACTGAAGCTTTCTTT. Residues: CASSPGQSTEAFF.

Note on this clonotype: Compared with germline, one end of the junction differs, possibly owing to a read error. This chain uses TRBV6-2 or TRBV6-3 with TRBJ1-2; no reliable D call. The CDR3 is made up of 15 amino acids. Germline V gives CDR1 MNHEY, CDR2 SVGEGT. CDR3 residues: CASSPPPGGTGGYTF. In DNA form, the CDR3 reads TGCGCCAGCAGCCCACCCCCGGGTGGCACTGGGGGCTACACCTTC.